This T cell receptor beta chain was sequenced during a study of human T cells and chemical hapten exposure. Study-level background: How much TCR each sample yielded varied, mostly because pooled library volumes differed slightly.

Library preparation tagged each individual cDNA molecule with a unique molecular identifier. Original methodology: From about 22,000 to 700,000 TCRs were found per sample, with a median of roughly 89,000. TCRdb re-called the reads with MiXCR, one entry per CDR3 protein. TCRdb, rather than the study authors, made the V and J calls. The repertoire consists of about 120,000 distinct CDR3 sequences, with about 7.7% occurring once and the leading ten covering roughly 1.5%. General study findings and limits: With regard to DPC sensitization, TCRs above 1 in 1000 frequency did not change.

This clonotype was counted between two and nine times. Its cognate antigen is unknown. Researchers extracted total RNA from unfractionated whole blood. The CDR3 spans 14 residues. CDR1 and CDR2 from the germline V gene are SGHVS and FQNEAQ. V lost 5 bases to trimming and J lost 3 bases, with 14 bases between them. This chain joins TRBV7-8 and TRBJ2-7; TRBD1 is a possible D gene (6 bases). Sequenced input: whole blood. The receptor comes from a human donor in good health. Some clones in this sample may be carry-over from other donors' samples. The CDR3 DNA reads TGTGCCAGCAGCCTCCAAGGGACACTCTACGAGCAGTACTTC. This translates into CASSLQGTLYEQYF. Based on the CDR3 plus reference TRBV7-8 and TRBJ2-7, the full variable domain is GAGVSQSPRYKVAKRGQDVALRCDPISGHVSLFWYQQALGQGPEFLTYFQNEAQLDKSGLPSDRFFAERPEGSVSTLKIQRTQQEDSAVYLCASSLQGTLYEQYFGPGTRLTVT.